This TCR beta chain was observed in a study of shared clonotypes between healthy human individuals. Generated by immunoSEQ multiplex PCR, the TCRdb table keeps only in-frame clones and is missing some. The table includes 550,000 to 600,000 clones, around 80% detected once. This CDR3 has 14 amino acids. CDR1 is MDHEN, CDR2 SYDVKM, per germline. The germline V and J ends were trimmed by 3 bases and 3 bases, with 9 bases remaining between them. As to this clone: This specimen includes other DNA sequences encoding the same CDR3.

V is TRBV28 and J is TRBJ2-1; either TRBD1 or TRBD2 may supply D (5 bases each). This receptor was taken from a woman in her thirties or forties in good health. Some clones in this sample may be carry-over from other donors' samples. Sequenced material: PBMCs. The CDR3 bases are TGTGCCAGCAGTTTCGCAGGGAGCTACAATGAGCAGTTCTTC. Amino acids: CASSFAGSYNEQFF.